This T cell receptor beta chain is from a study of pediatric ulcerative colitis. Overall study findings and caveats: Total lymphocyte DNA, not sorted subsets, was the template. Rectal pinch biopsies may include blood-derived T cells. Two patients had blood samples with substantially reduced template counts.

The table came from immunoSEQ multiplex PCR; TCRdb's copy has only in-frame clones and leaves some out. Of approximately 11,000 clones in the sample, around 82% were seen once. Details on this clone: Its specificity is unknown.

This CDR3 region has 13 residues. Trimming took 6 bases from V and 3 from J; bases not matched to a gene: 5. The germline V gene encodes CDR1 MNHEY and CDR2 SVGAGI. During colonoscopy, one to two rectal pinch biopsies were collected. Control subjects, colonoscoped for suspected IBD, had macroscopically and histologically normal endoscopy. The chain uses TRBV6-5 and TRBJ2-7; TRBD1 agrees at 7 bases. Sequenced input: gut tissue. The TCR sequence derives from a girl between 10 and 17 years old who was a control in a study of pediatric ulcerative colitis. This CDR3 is CASSGDRYYEQYF. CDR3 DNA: TGTGCCAGCAGCGGGGACAGATACTACGAGCAGTACTTC.